This TCR beta chain is from a study of human T cells and chemical hapten exposure. TCRdb reanalysed the RACE reads using MiXCR and keeps one entry per CDR3 protein. The data hold some 52,000 distinct CDR3 sequences, with approximately 10% observed a single time. Regarding time point: patch test 1, 2 weeks after DPC sensitization. The treatment is: therapeutic diphenylcyclopropenone sensitization with weekly scalp DPC. Total RNA was extracted from unfractionated whole blood. This clonotype showed up just a few times. Its antigen is still unknown. Germline loops: CDR1 MNHEY, CDR2 SMNVEV (reference sequence). The CDR3 is 14 amino acids. The V end lost 3 bases, the J end lost 2 bases, and 8 bases lay between the germline ends. Study-wide results and limits: Patch test score rose with PT1 expanded TCR count, significant at thresholds 8, 16 and 32, not 4.

Specimen: whole blood, collected in connection with sensitization to the hapten diphenylcyclopropenone (DPC). This TCR came from a woman aged 40 to 50 with alopecia areata. Some clones in this sample may be carry-over from other donors' samples. This chain links TRBV27 with TRBJ1-5; no clear D gene. The CDR3 loop reads CASSFRPGNQPQHF. The DNA for the CDR3 is TGTGCCAGCAGTTTTCGGCCAGGCAATCAGCCCCAGCATTTT.